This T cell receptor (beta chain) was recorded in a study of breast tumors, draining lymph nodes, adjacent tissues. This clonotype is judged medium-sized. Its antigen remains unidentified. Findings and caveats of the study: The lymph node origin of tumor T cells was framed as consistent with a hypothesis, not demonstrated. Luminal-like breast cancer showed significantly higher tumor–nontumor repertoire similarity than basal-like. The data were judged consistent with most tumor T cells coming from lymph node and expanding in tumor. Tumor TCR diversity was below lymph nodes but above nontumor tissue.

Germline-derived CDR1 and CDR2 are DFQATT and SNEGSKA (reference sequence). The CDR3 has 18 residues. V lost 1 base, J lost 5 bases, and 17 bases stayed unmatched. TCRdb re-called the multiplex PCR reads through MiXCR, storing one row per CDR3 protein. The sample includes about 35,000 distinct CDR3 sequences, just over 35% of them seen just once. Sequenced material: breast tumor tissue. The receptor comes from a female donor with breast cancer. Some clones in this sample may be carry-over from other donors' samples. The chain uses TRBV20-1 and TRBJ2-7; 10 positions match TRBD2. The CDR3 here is CSARAQTSGPLRQNEQYF. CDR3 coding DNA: TGCAGTGCTAGAGCTCAGACTAGCGGGCCCCTTCGACAGAACGAGCAGTACTTC.